This is a list of T cell receptor beta chains from one sample in a study of blood T cell repertoires in COVID-19. This table comes from immunoSEQ multiplex PCR, and its TCRdb copy is limited to in-frame clones, with some not included. The sample yields 300,000 to 350,000 clones, around 90% seen once. Sequencing was done on a sample of peripheral blood. Receptors were obtained from a man aged 25-45 years with COVID-19, enrolled during active disease. Each CDR3 is given without its conserved first and last residue.

V: TRBV5-1; CDR3: ASSLASTNNEQF
V: TRBV7-2; CDR3: ASSLAGTYSSYGYT
V: TRBV7-9; CDR3: ASSLVSRDSSF
V: TRBV6-2/TRBV6-3; CDR3: ASSYSSQVGYEQY
V: TRBV3-1/TRBV3-2; CDR3: ASSQPGHLYEQY
V: TRBV9; CDR3: ASSVYSGLAVPGELF
V: TRBV7-2; CDR3: ASSLPWEGSYEQY
V: TRBV5-1; CDR3: ASSLGDRNTEAF
V: TRBV2; CDR3: ATSPGTIADTQY
V: TRBV3-1/TRBV3-2; CDR3: ASSQVGTGSYEQY
V: TRBV15; CDR3: ATSEWEGGEQY
V: TRBV3-1/TRBV3-2; CDR3: ASNTLAGGLETQY
V: TRBV14; CDR3: ASSQAGGPETQY
V: TRBV19; CDR3: ASTPSTRDIQY
V: TRBV14; CDR3: ASSPLLHRVNTEAF
V: TRBV5-1; CDR3: ASSLEPGGGNEKLF
V: TRBV6-6; CDR3: ASLQGDRGSYGYT
V: TRBV19; CDR3: ASKSLAAHNEQF
V: TRBV19; CDR3: ASSIAAGSSYEQY
V: TRBV2; CDR3: ASSRAATPLAGQETQY
V: TRBV10-3; CDR3: AISAGTGVYEQY
V: TRBV3-1/TRBV3-2; CDR3: ASSPSIAGELF
V: TRBV4-3; CDR3: ASSQEGYLAYEQY
V: TRBV15; CDR3: ATSRDYYEQY
V: TRBV2; CDR3: ARKRLAGENIQY
V: TRBV6-6; CDR3: ASRDPGQGANQPQH
V: TRBV5-1; CDR3: ASSLDPNQPQH
V: TRBV27; CDR3: ASSLWQKNTEAF
V: TRBV7-9; CDR3: ASSPLNEKLF
V: TRBV5-1; CDR3: ASSVGLAGNNEQF
V: TRBV14; CDR3: ASSHYRQTWNTEAF
V: TRBV7-2; CDR3: ASSLIAGESYEQY
V: TRBV10-3; CDR3: AISDRWAGPKDYGYT
V: TRBV4-2; CDR3: ASSPERQYPGYT
V: TRBV18; CDR3: ASSPRTDAVPEAF
V: TRBV25-1; CDR3: ASSEGTGLNYGYT
V: TRBV6-5; CDR3: ASNVADTQY
V: TRBV27; CDR3: ASSIAGGPIEQY
V: TRBV7-3; CDR3: ASSPRGRGELF
V: TRBV6-6; CDR3: ASSGTVGTEAF
V: TRBV24-1; CDR3: ATSSASGAPTSGGLDTQY
V: TRBV2; CDR3: ASSPGGGYNEQF
V: TRBV7-2; CDR3: ASSWGEGDSSGNTIY
V: TRBV5-6; CDR3: ASSFRTGYQPQH
V: TRBV7-2; CDR3: ASSPGRRADTQY
V: TRBV18; CDR3: ASSLGQPSRSGANVLT
V: TRBV3-1/TRBV3-2; CDR3: ASSQWGDSSNSGNTIY
V: TRBV25-1; CDR3: ASSLGASPLH
V: TRBV27; CDR3: ASRPTSTDTQY
V: TRBV7-9; CDR3: ASSPRLAGENYNEQF
V: TRBV29-1; CDR3: SVDEGNEKLF
V: TRBV2; CDR3: ASSKGLAGDYEQY
V: TRBV9; CDR3: ASSVVAVTSGANVLT
V: TRBV3-1/TRBV3-2; CDR3: ASSQRETYEQY